The clone carrying this TCR beta chain was observed a handful of times. Losses at the gene ends were 7 bases for V and 0 bases for J; bases not matched to a gene: 2. The CDR3 loop spans 15 amino acids. Germline CDR1 is LNHDA and CDR2 is SQIVND (reference sequence). The sample originates from a study of blood T cell repertoires in COVID-19. Looking at the study overall: From the United States, Italy and Spain came samples of acute and convalescent COVID-19. The analysed material was cDNA or gDNA that came from T cells, B-cell-depleted T cells, or PBMCs.

Original processing notes: Amplification with reference gene primers provided the estimates of nucleated cell counts. Produced via immunoSEQ multiplex PCR; TCRdb's table is partial and in-frame only. D and trimming were read from the DNA, whereas the V and J calls and clone size are those reported in that table. The table has 200,000 to 250,000 clones, approximately 87% seen once. This sequence joins TRBV19 and TRBJ1-3, with 11 bases aligning to TRBD1. This receptor was taken from a woman aged 45 to 65 with acute or convalescent COVID-19. The material sequenced was peripheral blood. In DNA form, the CDR3 reads TGTGCCAGTATGGGACAGGGGGGCTCTGGAAACACCATATATTTT. This translates into CASMGQGGSGNTIYF.